These 28 T cell receptor beta chains were all obtained from the same sample, sequenced in a study of type 1 and type 2 diabetes patients. Amplification started from genomic DNA. The TCR beta CDR3 region was amplified using 30 forward and 13 reverse primers. One entry per CDR3 protein, called by TCRdb with MiXCR from the multiplex PCR reads. The sample has under 300,000 distinct CDR3 sequences; roughly 44% are singletons. The specimen was peripheral blood mononuclear cells (PBMCs). The receptors were gathered from a man younger than 35 with type 2 diabetes.

This clonotype occurred many times. CDR3 protein: CATSRGFQGDYEQYF. The CDR3 DNA is TGTGCCACCAGCAGAGGATTCCAGGGGGACTACGAGCAGTACTTC. The chain carries TRBV15 and TRBJ2-7; 7 positions match TRBD1. Germline V gene lookup returns CDR1 LNHNV and CDR2 YYDKDF (reference sequence). This CDR3 is built from 15 residues. Trimming removed 1 base from V and 3 bases from J; junction bases left unmatched: 6. Full variable domain (rest looked up from reference TRBV15 and TRBJ2-7): DAMVIQNPRYQVTQFGKPVTLSCSQTLNHNVMYWYQQKSSQAPKLLFHYYDKDFNNEADTPDNFQSRRPNTSFCFLDIRSPGLGDTAMYLCATSRGFQGDYEQYFGPGTRLTVT.

This clonotype has more than one count but fewer than ten. The chain is built from TRBV29-1 and TRBJ1-2; 9 bases match TRBD1. Germline lookup yields CDR1 SQVTM and CDR2 ANQGSEA. Losses at the gene ends were 7 bases for V and 8 bases for J; bases not matched to a gene: 8. This CDR3 has 12 amino acids. The CDR3 is CSENTGGGGYTF. The CDR3 DNA reads TGCAGCGAGAACACAGGGGGCGGAGGCTACACCTTC.

With respect to this clonotype: This likely comes from a read error, as the CDR3 has no conserved phenylalanine or tryptophan at its end. The V gene is TRBV27, the J gene TRBJ2-7; tentatively, D is TRBD2 (6 bases). The CDR3 is made up of 13 amino acids. Trimming cost V 5 bases and J 2 bases, with 10 bases left between them. Germline V gene lookup returns CDR1 MNHEY and CDR2 SMNVEV (reference sequence). Written as DNA, the CDR3 is TGTGCCAGCAGTGAGCGGGTAGCCTACGAGCAGTACCTC. Translating it yields CASSERVAYEQYL.

The genes are TRBV20-1 and TRBJ2-7; D may be TRBD1 (6 bases). The CDR3 spans 14 residues. Trimming cost V 7 bases and J 4 bases, with 20 bases left between them. Germline CDR1 reads DFQATT; CDR2 reads SNEGSKA (reference sequence). CDR3 region: CSGAGIGGRYEQYF. In nucleotides, the CDR3 is TGCAGTGGCGCGGGTATAGGGGGTAGGTACGAGCAGTACTTC.

This clonotype was recorded once. J is TRBJ2-1 and V is TRBV6-2 or TRBV6-3; TRBD2 matches 9 bases. V shed 8 bases and J 5 bases; nucleotides not matched to a gene: 7. The CDR3 is 14 residues long. The germline gives CDR1 MNHEY, CDR2 SVGEGT. The CDR3 DNA is TGTGCCAGCCGCCTTAGCGGGAGTAACAATGAGCAGTTCTTC. Protein sequence: CASRLSGSNNEQFF.

The chain is built from TRBV7-2 and TRBJ2-1; 12 bases align to TRBD2. Germline trimming cut 0 bases from V and 3 bases from J; bases unmatched to any gene: 3. Germline CDR1 is SGHTA and CDR2 is FQGNSA. The CDR3 has 17 amino acids. The CDR3 bases are TGTGCCAGCAGCTTAGCTCAGACTAGCGGGGGCTACAATGAGCAGTTCTTC. It is translated as CASSLAQTSGGYNEQFF.

Concerning this clonotype itself: One end of the junction varies from germline; a read error may be responsible. CDR3 loop: CASSENRDHTGEPFF. The CDR3 DNA follows: TGTGCCAGCAGTGAAAACAGGGACCACACCGGGGAGCCGTTTTTT. This chain joins TRBV25-1 and TRBJ2-2, with D maybe TRBD1 (6 bases). Germline CDR1 MGHDK, CDR2 SYGVNS. The CDR3 loop spans 15 amino acids.

This clonotype was seen many times. This chain uses TRBV30 with TRBJ1-2; tentative D call: TRBD1 (5 bases). Germline values: CDR1 GTSNPN, CDR2 SVGIG (reference sequence). CDR3 size: 11 residues. CDR3 loop: CASGVGYGYTF. In DNA form, the CDR3 reads TGTGCTTCGGGGGTCGGTTACGGCTACACCTTC.

This clonotype was recorded at least ten times. The CDR3 coding sequence is TGTGCCAGCAGTGAACCATGGCAGGACGGAGGCTACACCTTC. Its translation: CASSEPWQDGGYTF. V usage is TRBV2 and J usage is TRBJ1-2; no definite D call. The CDR3 totals 14 residues. V lost 2 bases and J lost 8, with 15 bases in between. Germline V gene lookup returns CDR1 SNHLY and CDR2 FYNNEI.

In regard to this clonotype: Its ends do not fully match the called genes, so a read error is possible. The rearrangement links TRBV10-3 to TRBJ1-4, with D unclear. This CDR3 spans 17 amino acids. CDR1 is ENHRY and CDR2 is SYGVKD in the germline V gene. Here the CDR3 DNA reads TGTGCCAGCAGTTACTCGAGTAGGGATGCAACTAATGAAAAACTGTTTTTT. Translation gives CASSYSSRDATNEKLFF.

The chain recombines TRBV28 with TRBJ2-1; D is uncertain. This CDR3 comprises 14 residues. The V gene lost 4 bases and the J gene lost 0 bases, with 7 bases spanning the gap. Germline assignment: CDR1 MDHEN and CDR2 SYDVKM. The DNA for the CDR3 is TGTGCCAGCAGTTCCTGGAGCTCCTACAATGAGCAGTTCTTC. Its protein product is CASSSWSSYNEQFF.

V usage is TRBV9 and J usage is TRBJ2-2; D remains ambiguous. Trimming pared 4 bases from V and 3 bases from J, leaving 10 bases between. The CDR3 has 14 residues. CDR1 and CDR2 from the germline V gene are SGDLS and YYNGEE. The CDR3 sequence: CASSLNSDTGELFF. Here the CDR3 DNA reads TGTGCCAGCAGCCTCAACAGTGACACCGGGGAGCTGTTTTTT.

The chain recombines TRBV2 with TRBJ2-5; D not certain. Germline values: CDR1 SNHLY, CDR2 FYNNEI. Deletions cut 5 bases from V and 5 bases from J, with 12 bases between. This CDR3 has 13 amino acids. DNA for the CDR3: TGTGCCAGCAGTCCCTCCCTACCGGAGACCCAGTACTTC. Its translation: CASSPSLPETQYF.

This clonotype has just one count. The chain has TRBV10-2 and TRBJ2-3; no firm D call. CDR3 length: 14 residues. The germline V gene has CDR1 WSHSY and CDR2 SAAADI. With 7 bases removed from V and 3 bases from J, the gap between germline ends came to 14 bases. The CDR3 nucleotides are TGCGCCAGCAATGGGATCAACCCTACAGATACGCAGTATTTT. The encoded protein is CASNGINPTDTQYF.

This clonotype was seen only a few times. The rearrangement uses TRBV9 and TRBJ2-2; D might be TRBD2 (6 bases). CDR3 length: 16 amino acids. Trimming stripped 2 bases from V and 1 base from J, with 12 bases between. Looked up from germline, CDR1 is SGDLS and CDR2 is YYNGEE. The CDR3 region has the DNA TGTGCCAGCAGCGTGGGAGGAGGGATGAACACCGGGGAGCTGTTTTTT. It is translated as CASSVGGGMNTGELFF.

This chain connects TRBV5-1 to TRBJ2-7; 12 bases map to TRBD2. The trim removed 4 bases at V and 7 bases at J, leaving 9 bases unmatched. CDR1 is SGHRS, CDR2 YFSETQ, per germline. The CDR3 has 15 residues. Written as DNA, the CDR3 is TGCGCCAGCAGCCTTACTAGCGGGGGGCAGGGGGAGCAGTACTTC. This codes for CASSLTSGGQGEQYF.

The gene calls are TRBV20-1 and TRBJ1-1, with D perhaps TRBD1 (5 bases). CDR3 length: 12 residues. Trimming pared 3 bases from V and 8 bases from J, leaving 13 bases between. Looked up from germline, CDR1 is DFQATT and CDR2 is SNEGSKA (reference sequence). The CDR3 region is CSASGGGWEAFF. As DNA, the CDR3 is TGCAGTGCTAGCGGGGGTGGGTGGGAAGCTTTCTTT.

This clonotype was seen a few times. The V call is TRBV19, the J call TRBJ1-2; no clear D gene. CDR1 is LNHDA and CDR2 is SQIVND in the germline V gene (reference sequence). Trimming removed 7 bases from V and 5 bases from J, with 17 bases in between. The CDR3 extends over 14 amino acids. The CDR3, as DNA: TGTGCCAGTACCCTCAAGGGAACTCGATATGGCTACACCTTC. Its protein is CASTLKGTRYGYTF.

The rearrangement uses TRBV19 and TRBJ2-7, with D possibly being TRBD1 or TRBD2 (6 bases each). Looked up from germline, CDR1 is LNHDA and CDR2 is SQIVND (reference sequence). The CDR3 is made up of 14 amino acids. V was pared by 7 bases and J by 5 bases, with 18 bases between. Here the CDR3 DNA reads TGTGCCAGTACGCACGGAGGGGGTTCGGACGAGCAGTACTTC. This encodes CASTHGGGSDEQYF.

The rearrangement links TRBV2 to TRBJ1-1, with 10 bases fitting TRBD1. Germline CDR1 reads SNHLY; CDR2 reads FYNNEI. The V and J ends lost 6 bases and 4 bases, in that order; junction bases with no gene match: 17. The CDR3 has 18 amino acids. The CDR3 spells CASSHPEVPGQGFTEAFF. The CDR3 DNA is TGTGCCAGCAGCCACCCCGAGGTCCCGGGACAGGGGTTCACTGAAGCTTTCTTT.

This clonotype was observed a handful of times. V and J are TRBV6-1 and TRBJ2-7; D not resolved. The CDR3 has 10 amino acids. Trimming removed 8 bases at V and 3 bases at J, with 5 bases between. From germline, CDR1 is MNHNS and CDR2 SASEGT. CDR3 nucleotide sequence: TGTGCCAGCGGCGGCTACGAGCAGTACTTC. This gives the protein CASGGYEQYF.

The chain employs TRBV20-1 and TRBJ2-3; TRBD2 matches at 8 bases. V shed 2 bases, J shed 4 bases, and the junction held 2 bases outside the gene matches. Germline-derived CDR1 and CDR2 are DFQATT and SNEGSKA (reference sequence). This CDR3 has 13 residues. The CDR3 loop is CSARRGGPDTQYF. The CDR3 coding sequence is TGCAGTGCTAGACGGGGGGGCCCAGATACGCAGTATTTT.

This clonotype was counted a few times. J is TRBJ2-3 and V is TRBV7-2, with TRBD1 matching 12 bases. The CDR3 runs to 14 residues. Germline-derived CDR1 and CDR2 are SGHTA and FQGNSA. V trimming: 6 bases; J trimming: 10 bases; junction bases outside the gene matches: 8. CDR3 in DNA: TGTGCCAGCAGGGGGACAGGGGGCGTTAGGGCGCAGTATTTT. This sequence encodes CASRGTGGVRAQYF.

There are a few counts of this clonotype. The chain has TRBV7-2 and TRBJ2-5; a possible D gene is TRBD1 (5 bases). V was clipped by 6 bases and J by 4 bases, with 15 bases between them. Germline-derived CDR1 and CDR2 are SGHTA and FQGNSA. This CDR3 has 14 residues. CDR3 in amino acids: CASSPLTVRETQYF. The CDR3 coding sequence is TGTGCCAGCAGTCCACTGACAGTGAGAGAGACCCAGTACTTC. The full variable domain, with the rest looked up from reference TRBV7-2 and TRBJ2-5, is GAGVSQSPSNKVTEKGKDVELRCDPISGHTALYWYRQSLGQGLEFLIYFQGNSAPDKSGLPSDRFSAERTGGSVSTLTIQRTQQEDSAVYLCASSPLTVRETQYFGPGTRLLVL.

This clonotype was seen a few times. The V call is TRBV12-3 or TRBV12-4, the J call TRBJ2-2; 7 bases line up with TRBD1. The CDR3 runs to 15 residues. J lost 3 bases, V lost 5 bases, and 6 bases had no gene match. CDR3 amino acids: CASSTGQEHTGELFF. The DNA of the CDR3 is TGTGCCAGCAGTACCGGACAGGAGCACACCGGGGAGCTGTTTTTT.

The chain links TRBV28 to TRBJ1-2; 8 bases align to TRBD1. After removal of 1 base from V and 8 bases from J, the junction contained 6 bases not matched to a gene. CDR3 length equals 14 residues. From germline, CDR1 is MDHEN and CDR2 SYDVKM. The CDR3 reads CASSLYRGVGGYTF. The CDR3 DNA reads as TGTGCCAGCAGTTTATACAGGGGGGTTGGGGGCTACACCTTC.

The chain combines TRBV27 with TRBJ2-7, with unresolved D. Trimming stripped 11 bases from V and 6 bases from J, with 8 bases between. The CDR3 length is 9 residues. Germline CDR1 MNHEY, CDR2 SMNVEV (reference sequence). The CDR3 DNA sequence: TGTGCCCGCATGGGCGAGCAGTACTTC. It encodes CARMGEQYF.

The J gene is TRBJ1-6, the V gene TRBV28; a possible D gene is TRBD1 (6 bases). This CDR3 has 14 residues. From germline, CDR1 is MDHEN and CDR2 SYDVKM. Trimming pared 5 bases from V and 4 bases from J, leaving 9 bases between. The CDR3 coding sequence is TGTGCCAGCAGTGCGCAGGGGTATAATTCACCCCTCCACTTT. It yields the protein CASSAQGYNSPLHF.